This TCR beta chain was recovered during a study of blood T cell repertoires in COVID-19. Study details: Spain, Italy and the United States supplied samples that represented acute and convalescent COVID-19. T cells, B-cell-depleted T cells, or PBMCs supplied cDNA or gDNA.

This CDR3 comprises 12 residues. Looked up from germline, CDR1 is GTSNPN and CDR2 is SVGIG (reference sequence). Trimming stripped 0 bases from V and 6 bases from J, with 6 bases between. Source study methods: Nucleated cell number was recorded as an estimate derived from reference gene primer amplification. The data were produced by immunoSEQ multiplex PCR, yet TCRdb's version contains in-frame clones alone and is incomplete. V and J calls and clone size follow that table, whereas D and trimming were derived from the DNA. The data show 120,000 or so clones, 60% to 85% seen once. Comment on this clone: The sample holds other DNA sequences that translate to the same CDR3.

The sequenced material came from peripheral blood. This chain uses TRBV30 with TRBJ1-5; possible D gene TRBD1, 5 bases. The sequence derives from a human donor with acute or convalescent COVID-19. The donor label of this sample is uncertain. CDR3 in DNA: TGTGCCTGGAGTGTGCAGGGTCAGCCCCAGCATTTT. Translation: CAWSVQGQPQHF.